This TCR beta chain was identified during a study of cytomegalovirus exposure and HLA in healthy donors. General study findings and limits: A later analysis found that most CMV-associated TCR beta chains appeared HLA-restricted. Analyses of presence and absence presupposed an approximately uniform sequencing depth across donors. DRB1 showed the most TCR associations and HLA-C the fewest in a later analysis, as rates varied by HLA locus.

The trim removed 6 bases at V and 1 base at J, leaving 5 bases unmatched. The CDR3 runs to 15 residues. CDR1 MNHNS and CDR2 SASEGT come from the germline V gene. PCR amplification relied on 60 Vbeta primers (plus 13 Jbeta primers). This table comes from immunoSEQ multiplex PCR, and its TCRdb copy is limited to in-frame clones, with some not included. Of about 78,000 clones listed, around 60% are singletons. For this clone: The antigen is not known.

The sequenced sample was PBMCs. This TCR came from a man aged 25-45 years in good health and CMV-seropositive. The chain combines TRBV6-1 with TRBJ2-3; TRBD2 matches at 9 bases. The CDR3 DNA sequence: TGTGCCAGCAGATTACGACTAGCGGGCACAGATACGCAGTATTTT. This encodes CASRLRLAGTDTQYF.